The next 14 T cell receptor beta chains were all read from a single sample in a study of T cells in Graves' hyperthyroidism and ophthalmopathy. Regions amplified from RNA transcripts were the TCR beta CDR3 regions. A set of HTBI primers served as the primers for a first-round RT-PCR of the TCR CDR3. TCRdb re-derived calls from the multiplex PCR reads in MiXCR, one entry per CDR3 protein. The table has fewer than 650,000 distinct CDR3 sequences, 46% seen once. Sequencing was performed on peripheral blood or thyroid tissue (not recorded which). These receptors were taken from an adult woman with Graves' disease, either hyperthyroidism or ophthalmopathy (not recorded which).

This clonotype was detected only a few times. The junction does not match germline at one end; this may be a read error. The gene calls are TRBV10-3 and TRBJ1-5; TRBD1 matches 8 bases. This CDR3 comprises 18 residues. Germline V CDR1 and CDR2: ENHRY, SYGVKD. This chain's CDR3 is CASSDLRDRIYSNQPQHF. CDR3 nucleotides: TGTGCCAGCAGTGATCTCCGGGACAGGATCTATAGCAATCAGCCCCAGCATTTT.

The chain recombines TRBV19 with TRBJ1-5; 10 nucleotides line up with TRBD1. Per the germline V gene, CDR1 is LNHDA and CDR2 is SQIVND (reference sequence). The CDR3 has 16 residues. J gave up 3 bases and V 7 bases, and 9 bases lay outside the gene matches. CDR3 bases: TGTGCCAGTACCTCAAGCGGGACAGGGGTCAATCAGCCCCAGCATTTT. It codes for CASTSSGTGVNQPQHF.

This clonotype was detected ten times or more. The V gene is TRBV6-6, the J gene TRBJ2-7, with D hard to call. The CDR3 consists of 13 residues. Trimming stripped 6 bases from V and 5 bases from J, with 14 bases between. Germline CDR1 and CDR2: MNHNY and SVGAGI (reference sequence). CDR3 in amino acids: CASSLPQRDEQYF. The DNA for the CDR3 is TGTGCCAGCAGCCTACCCCAAAGGGACGAGCAGTACTTC.

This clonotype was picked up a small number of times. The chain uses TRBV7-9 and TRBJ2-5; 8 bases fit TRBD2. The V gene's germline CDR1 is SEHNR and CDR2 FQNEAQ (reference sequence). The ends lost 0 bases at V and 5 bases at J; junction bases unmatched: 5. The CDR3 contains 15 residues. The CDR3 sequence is CASSLARGAAETQYF. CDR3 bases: TGTGCCAGCAGCTTAGCGCGGGGGGCAGCGGAGACCCAGTACTTC.

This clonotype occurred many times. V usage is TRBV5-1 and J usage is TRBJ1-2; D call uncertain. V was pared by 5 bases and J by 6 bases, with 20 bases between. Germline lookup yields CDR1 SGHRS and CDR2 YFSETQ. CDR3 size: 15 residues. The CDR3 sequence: CASRPEWSFSHGYTF. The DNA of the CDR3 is TGCGCCAGCAGGCCAGAGTGGAGCTTCTCTCATGGCTACACCTTC.

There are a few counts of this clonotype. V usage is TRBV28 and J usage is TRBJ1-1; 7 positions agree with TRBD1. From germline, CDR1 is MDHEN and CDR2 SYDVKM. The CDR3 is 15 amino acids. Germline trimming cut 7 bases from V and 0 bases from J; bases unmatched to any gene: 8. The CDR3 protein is CASTFETGMNTEAFF. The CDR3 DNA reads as TGTGCCAGCACATTTGAGACAGGGATGAACACTGAAGCTTTCTTT.

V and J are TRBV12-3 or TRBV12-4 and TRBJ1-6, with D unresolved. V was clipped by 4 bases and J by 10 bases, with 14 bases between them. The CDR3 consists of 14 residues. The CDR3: CASSYSGFASPLHF. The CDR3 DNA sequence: TGTGCCAGCAGTTATTCGGGGTTTGCGTCACCCCTCCACTTT.

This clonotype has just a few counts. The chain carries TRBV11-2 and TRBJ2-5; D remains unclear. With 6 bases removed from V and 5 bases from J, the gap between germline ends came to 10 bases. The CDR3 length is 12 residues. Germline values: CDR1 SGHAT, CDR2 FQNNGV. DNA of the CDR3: TGTGCCAGCAGTGAATTCGTTGAGACCCAGTACTTC. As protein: CASSEFVETQYF. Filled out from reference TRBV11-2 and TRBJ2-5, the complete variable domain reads EAGVAQSPRYKIIEKRQSVAFWCNPISGHATLYWYQQILGQGPKLLIQFQNNGVVDDSQLPKDRFSAERLKGVDSTLKIQPAKLEDSAVYLCASSEFVETQYFGPGTRLLVL.

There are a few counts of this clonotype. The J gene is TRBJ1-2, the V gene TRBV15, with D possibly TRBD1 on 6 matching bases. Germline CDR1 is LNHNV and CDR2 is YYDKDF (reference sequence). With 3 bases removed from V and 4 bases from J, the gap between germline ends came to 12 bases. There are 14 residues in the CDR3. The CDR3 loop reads CATSRDRRFYGYTF. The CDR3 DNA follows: TGTGCCACCAGCAGGGACAGACGCTTCTATGGCTACACCTTC.

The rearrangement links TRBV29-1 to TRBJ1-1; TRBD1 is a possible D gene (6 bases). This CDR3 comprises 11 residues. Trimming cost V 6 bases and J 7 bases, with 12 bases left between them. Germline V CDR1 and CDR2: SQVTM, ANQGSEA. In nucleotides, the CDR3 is TGCAGCGTCGCGGACAGAGATGAAGCTTTCTTT. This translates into CSVADRDEAFF.

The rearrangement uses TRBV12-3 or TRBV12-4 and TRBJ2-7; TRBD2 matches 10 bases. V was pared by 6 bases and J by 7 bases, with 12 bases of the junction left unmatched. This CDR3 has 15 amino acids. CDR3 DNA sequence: TGTGCCAGCAGCCTTCTAGCGGGAGCAAGGAATGAGCAGTACTTC. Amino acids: CASSLLAGARNEQYF.

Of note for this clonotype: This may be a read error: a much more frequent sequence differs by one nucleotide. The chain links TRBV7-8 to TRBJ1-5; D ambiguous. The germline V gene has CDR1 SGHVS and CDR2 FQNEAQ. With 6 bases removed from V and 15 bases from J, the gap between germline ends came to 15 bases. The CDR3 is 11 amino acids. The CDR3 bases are TGTGCCAGCAGTGAAGCTTCCCTGAGGCATTTT. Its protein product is CASSEASLRHF.

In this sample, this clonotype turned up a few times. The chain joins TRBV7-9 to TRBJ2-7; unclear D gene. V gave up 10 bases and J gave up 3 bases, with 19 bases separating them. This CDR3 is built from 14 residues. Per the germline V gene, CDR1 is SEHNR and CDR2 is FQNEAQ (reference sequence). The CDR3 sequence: CATRRAGFFYEQYF. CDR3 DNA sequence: TGTGCCACCCGACGGGCAGGATTCTTCTACGAGCAGTACTTC.

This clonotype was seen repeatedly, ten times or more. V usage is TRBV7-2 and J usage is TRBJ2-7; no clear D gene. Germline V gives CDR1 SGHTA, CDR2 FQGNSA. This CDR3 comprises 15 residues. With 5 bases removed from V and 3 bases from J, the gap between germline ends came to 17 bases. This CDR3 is CASSHPFELHYEQYF. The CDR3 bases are TGTGCCAGCAGCCACCCATTCGAGCTACACTACGAGCAGTACTTC.